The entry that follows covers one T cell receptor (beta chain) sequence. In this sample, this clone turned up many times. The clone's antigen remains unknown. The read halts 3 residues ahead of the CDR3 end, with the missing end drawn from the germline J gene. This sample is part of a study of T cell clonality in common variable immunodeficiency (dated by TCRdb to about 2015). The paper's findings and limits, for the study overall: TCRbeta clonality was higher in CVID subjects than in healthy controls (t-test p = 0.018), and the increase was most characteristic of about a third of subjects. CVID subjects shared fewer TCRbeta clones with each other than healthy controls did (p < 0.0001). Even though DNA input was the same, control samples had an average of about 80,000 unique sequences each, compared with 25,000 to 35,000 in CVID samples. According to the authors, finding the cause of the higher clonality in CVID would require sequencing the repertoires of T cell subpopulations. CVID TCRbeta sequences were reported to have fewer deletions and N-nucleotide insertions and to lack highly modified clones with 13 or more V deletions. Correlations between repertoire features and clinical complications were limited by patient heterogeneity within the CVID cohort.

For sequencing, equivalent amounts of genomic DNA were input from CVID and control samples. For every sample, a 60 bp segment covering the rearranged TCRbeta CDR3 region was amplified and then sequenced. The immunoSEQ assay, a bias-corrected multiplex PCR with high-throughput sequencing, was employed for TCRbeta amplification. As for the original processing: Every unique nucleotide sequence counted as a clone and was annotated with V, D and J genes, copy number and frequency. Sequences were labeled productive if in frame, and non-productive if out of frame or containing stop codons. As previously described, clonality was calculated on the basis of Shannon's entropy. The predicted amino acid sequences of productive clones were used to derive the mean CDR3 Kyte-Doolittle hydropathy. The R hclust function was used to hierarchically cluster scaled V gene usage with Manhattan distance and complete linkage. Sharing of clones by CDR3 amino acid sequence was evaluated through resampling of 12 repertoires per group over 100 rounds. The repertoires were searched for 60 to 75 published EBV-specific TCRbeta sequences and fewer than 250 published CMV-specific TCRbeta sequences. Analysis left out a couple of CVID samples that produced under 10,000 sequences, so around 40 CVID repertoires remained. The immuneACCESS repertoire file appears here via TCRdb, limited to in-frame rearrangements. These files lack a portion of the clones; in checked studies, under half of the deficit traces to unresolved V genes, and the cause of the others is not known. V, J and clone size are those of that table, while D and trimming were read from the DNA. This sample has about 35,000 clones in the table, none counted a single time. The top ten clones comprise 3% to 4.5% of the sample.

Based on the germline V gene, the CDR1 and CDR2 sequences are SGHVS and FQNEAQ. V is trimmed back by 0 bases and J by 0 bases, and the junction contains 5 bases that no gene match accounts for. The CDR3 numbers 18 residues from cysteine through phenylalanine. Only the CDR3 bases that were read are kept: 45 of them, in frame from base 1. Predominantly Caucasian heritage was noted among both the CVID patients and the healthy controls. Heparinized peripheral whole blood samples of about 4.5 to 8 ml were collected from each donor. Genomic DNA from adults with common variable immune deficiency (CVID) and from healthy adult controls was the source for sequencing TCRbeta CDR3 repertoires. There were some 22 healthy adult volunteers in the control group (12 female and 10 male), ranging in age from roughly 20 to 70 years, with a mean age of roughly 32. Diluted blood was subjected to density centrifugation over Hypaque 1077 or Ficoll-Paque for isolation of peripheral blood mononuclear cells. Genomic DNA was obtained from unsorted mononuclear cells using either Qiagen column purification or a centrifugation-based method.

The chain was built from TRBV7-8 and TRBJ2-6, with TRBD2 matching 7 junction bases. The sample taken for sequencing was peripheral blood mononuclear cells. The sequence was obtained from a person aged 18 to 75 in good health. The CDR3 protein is CASSLAGLDFSGANVLTF. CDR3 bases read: TGTGCCAGCAGCTTAGCTGGACTAGATTTCTCTGGGGCCAACGTC.